These 5 T cell receptor beta chains share one sample of origin, sequenced in a study of radiation and T cells in renal cell carcinoma (dated by TCRdb to 2020 to 2021). The sample's time point label is to be understood as: blood 2 weeks post-SBRT. Explained via the paper, the treatment or condition label denotes: 15 Gy SBRT to primary tumor, nephrectomy 4 weeks later. Library construction relied on the immunoSEQ multiplex PCR assay. TCRdb holds this immuneACCESS table with in-frame rearrangements only. Some clones are missing; in checked studies, unresolved V genes explain under half, and the rest has no known cause. The sample table shows about 26,000 clones, and over 75% are seen once. The ten largest make up roughly a third of the sample. The material sequenced was blood, taken from a patient whose treatment included radiotherapy and nephrectomy. The receptors come from a man between 60 and 75 years old with renal cell carcinoma.

The chain uses TRBV18 and TRBJ1-4; weak D call: TRBD1 (6 bases). Trimming removed 4 bases at V and 13 bases at J, with 13 bases between. The CDR3 contains 12 residues. CDR1 and CDR2 from the germline V gene are KGHSH and LQKENI. The chain's CDR3 is CASSRPQGILFF. In DNA, the CDR3 is TGTGCCAGCTCACGACCCCAGGGGATACTGTTTTTT.

The rearrangement joins TRBV5-4 to TRBJ1-1; unclear D gene. V dropped 1 base and J dropped 7 bases, with 8 bases sitting between them. Germline CDR1 and CDR2: SGHNT and YYREEE (reference sequence). The CDR3 runs 12 residues. The CDR3 DNA reads TGTGCCAGCAGCTTGAAGCCTTTTGAAGCTTTCTTT. Amino acid sequence: CASSLKPFEAFF.

This clone turned up a few times. The chain couples TRBV7-2 to TRBJ2-3, with D perhaps TRBD2 (5 bases). The length of the CDR3 is 14 residues. Per germline, CDR1 SGHTA and CDR2 FQGNSA. V lost 0 bases to trimming and J lost 6 bases, with 10 bases between them. The DNA of the CDR3 is TGTGCCAGCAGCTTAGCACTAGAGGCGGATACGCAGTATTTT. Protein sequence: CASSLALEADTQYF.

This clone showed up just once. The J gene is TRBJ1-2, the V gene TRBV4-3; tentatively, D is TRBD1 (5 bases). The V end lost 4 bases, the J end lost 7 bases, and 16 bases lay between the germline ends. The CDR3 has 14 residues. CDR1 is LGHNA, CDR2 YSLEER, per germline. This CDR3 is CASSLNGGRIGYTF. Here the CDR3 DNA reads TGCGCCAGCAGCCTCAACGGGGGAAGAATTGGCTACACCTTC.

This chain connects TRBV4-1 to TRBJ1-4; D gene ambiguous. The CDR3 sequence is 16 residues long. Looked up from germline, CDR1 is MGHRA and CDR2 is YSYEKL. Trimming stripped 5 bases from V and 3 bases from J, with 16 bases between. CDR3 DNA sequence: TGCGCCAGCAGCTCCAGGACCGGAGGGTCTAATGAAAAACTGTTTTTT. Translation: CASSSRTGGSNEKLFF.